What follows are 8 T cell receptor beta chains derived from one specimen sequenced in a study of CD8 T cell repertoires and HIV-1 epitope variants. The repertoire was sequenced with immunoSEQ multiplex PCR; TCRdb's copy has only in-frame clones and lacks some. This table has approximately 1,800 clones, 65% to 75% appearing once. For these receptors, no antigen is known. Material for sequencing was cultured CD8+ T cells derived from PBMCs. The origin of the receptors is a male donor with HIV.

This rearrangement joins TRBV6-4 to TRBJ2-1; the D is unclear. CDR1 and CDR2 (germline): MRHNA, SNTAGT. Trimming removed 5 bases at V and 6 bases at J, with 14 bases between. CDR3 length: 14 amino acids. This CDR3 reads CASSPRTLPNEQFF. CDR3 sequence (DNA): TGTGCCAGCAGTCCCCGGACCCTGCCCAATGAGCAGTTCTTC.

The CDR3 loop reads CASAPGSLWDEQYF. CDR3 nucleotide sequence: TGCGCCAGCGCCCCAGGCAGCCTTTGGGACGAGCAGTACTTC. The chain uses TRBV10-2 and TRBJ2-7, with D hard to call. The V and J ends lost 8 bases and 5 bases respectively, with 19 bases between them. CDR3 length: 14 residues. From germline, CDR1 is WSHSY and CDR2 SAAADI.

The rearrangement uses TRBV27 and TRBJ2-1; no reliable D call. Germline values: CDR1 MNHEY, CDR2 SMNVEV (reference sequence). The CDR3 is 13 amino acids. The V end was cut by 6 bases, the J end by 5 bases, with 11 bases between. CDR3 residues: CASSQAYNNEQFF. As DNA, the CDR3 is TGTGCCAGCAGCCAAGCGTACAACAATGAGCAGTTCTTC.

The genes are TRBV9 and TRBJ2-3; 15 positions agree with TRBD2. Trimming at V came to 3 bases and at J to 3 bases, leaving 5 bases not matched to a gene. This CDR3 comprises 17 residues. The germline CDR1 and CDR2 sequences are SGDLS and YYNGEE. The CDR3 loop reads CASSEGTSGGRTDTQYF. CDR3 DNA sequence: TGTGCCAGCAGCGAGGGGACTAGCGGGGGGAGGACAGATACGCAGTATTTT.

The chain is built from TRBV5-4 and TRBJ2-4, with D perhaps matching TRBD2 (6 bases). Trimming pared 6 bases from V and 5 bases from J, leaving 12 bases between. The germline gives CDR1 SGHNT, CDR2 YYREEE (reference sequence). The CDR3 covers 13 residues. CDR3 nucleotides: TGTGCCAGCAACTCAGGAGGGGAAAACATTCAGTACTTC. It encodes CASNSGGENIQYF.

This clone was seen just once. The J gene is TRBJ1-3, the V gene TRBV6-5; maybe TRBD1 (6 bases). Germline V gene data show CDR1 as MNHEY and CDR2 as SVGAGI. There are 15 residues in the CDR3. Trimming left V 2 bases short and J 1 base short, with 9 bases between. CDR3 loop: CASSYLQGSGNTIYF. In DNA, the CDR3 is TGTGCCAGCAGTTACCTACAGGGATCTGGAAACACCATATATTTT.

The V gene is TRBV21-1, the J gene TRBJ1-2; the D call TRBD1 from the table was never checked on the DNA. TRBV21-1 is listed as a pseudogene. The CDR3 is 12 amino acids. The CDR3 DNA is TGTGCCAGCAGCAAACCCCTGGGCTTATACACCTTC. The encoded protein is CASSKPLGLYTF.

This clone was seen once. The chain carries TRBV4-3 and TRBJ2-4; D unresolved. CDR3 length equals 15 residues. V was cut by 4 bases and J by 4 bases, with 14 bases left in between. Germline CDR1 LGHNA, CDR2 YSLEER. The CDR3 nucleotides are TGCGCCAGCAGCCTTTTTGCCGATAGAAAAAACATTCAGTACTTC. Translating it yields CASSLFADRKNIQYF.